This record covers a single TCR beta chain. Authors' processing steps: Quantification of nucleated cells was approximated via reference gene primer amplification. Clones were read by immunoSEQ multiplex PCR, and TCRdb kept only the in-frame ones, dropping some. V, J and clone size derive from that table, while D and trimming were established from the DNA sequence. The table records about 68,000 clones, around 83% of them present only once. The record originates from a study of blood T cell repertoires in COVID-19. Study summary: Italy, Spain and the United States were the sources of the convalescent and acute COVID-19 samples. The cDNA or gDNA used as material had been derived from T cells, B-cell-depleted T cells, or PBMCs.

This CDR3 contains 13 residues. Trimming cost V 3 bases and J 4 bases, with 8 bases left between them. Germline V gene data show CDR1 as SGHRS and CDR2 as YFSETQ. The chain recombines TRBV5-1 with TRBJ1-3; D call uncertain. Sequencing was carried out using peripheral blood. The receptor comes from a man older than 75 with acute or convalescent COVID-19. The CDR3 sequence is CASSSRGGNTIYF. CDR3 nucleotides: TGCGCCAGCAGCTCCCGGGGAGGAAACACCATATATTTT.